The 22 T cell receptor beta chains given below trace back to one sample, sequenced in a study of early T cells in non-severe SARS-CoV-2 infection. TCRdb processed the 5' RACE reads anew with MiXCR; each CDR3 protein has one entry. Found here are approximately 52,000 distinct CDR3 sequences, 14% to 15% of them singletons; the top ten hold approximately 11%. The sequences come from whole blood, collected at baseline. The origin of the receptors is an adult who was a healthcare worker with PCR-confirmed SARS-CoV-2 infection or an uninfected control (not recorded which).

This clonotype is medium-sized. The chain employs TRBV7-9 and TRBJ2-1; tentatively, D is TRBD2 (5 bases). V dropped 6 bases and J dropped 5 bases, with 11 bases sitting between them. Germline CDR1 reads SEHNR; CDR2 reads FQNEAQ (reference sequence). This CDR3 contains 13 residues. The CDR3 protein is CASSEGANNEQFF. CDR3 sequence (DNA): TGTGCCAGCAGTGAGGGAGCGAACAATGAGCAGTTCTTC.

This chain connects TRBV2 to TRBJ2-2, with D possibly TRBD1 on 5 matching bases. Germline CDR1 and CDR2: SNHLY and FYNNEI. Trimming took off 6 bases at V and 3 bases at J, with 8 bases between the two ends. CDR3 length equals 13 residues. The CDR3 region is CASRDTDTGELFF. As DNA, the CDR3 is TGTGCCAGCAGGGACACAGACACCGGGGAGCTGTTTTTT.

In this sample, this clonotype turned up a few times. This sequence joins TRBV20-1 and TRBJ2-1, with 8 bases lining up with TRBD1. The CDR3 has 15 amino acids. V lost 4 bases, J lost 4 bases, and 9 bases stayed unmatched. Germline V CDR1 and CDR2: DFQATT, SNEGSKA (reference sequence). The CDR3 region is CSATAGTGGYNEQFF. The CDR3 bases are TGCAGTGCTACCGCCGGGACAGGAGGTTACAATGAGCAGTTCTTC.

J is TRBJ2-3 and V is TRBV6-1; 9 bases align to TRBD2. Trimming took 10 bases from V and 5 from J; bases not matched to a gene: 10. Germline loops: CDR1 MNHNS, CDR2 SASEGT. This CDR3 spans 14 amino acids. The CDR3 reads CATRLAAIKDTQYF. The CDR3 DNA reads TGTGCCACTCGACTAGCGGCAATTAAAGATACGCAGTATTTT.

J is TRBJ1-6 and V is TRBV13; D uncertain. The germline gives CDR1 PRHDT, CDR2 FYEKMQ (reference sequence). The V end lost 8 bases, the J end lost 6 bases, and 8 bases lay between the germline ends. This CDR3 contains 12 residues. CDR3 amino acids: CASSLRNSPLHF. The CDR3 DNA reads TGTGCCAGCTCTCTACGTAATTCACCCCTCCACTTT. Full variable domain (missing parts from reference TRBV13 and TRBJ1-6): AAGVIQSPRHLIKEKRETATLKCYPIPRHDTVYWYQQGPGQDPQFLISFYEKMQSDKGSIPDRFSAQQFSDYHSELNMSSLELGDSALYFCASSLRNSPLHFGNGTRLTVT.

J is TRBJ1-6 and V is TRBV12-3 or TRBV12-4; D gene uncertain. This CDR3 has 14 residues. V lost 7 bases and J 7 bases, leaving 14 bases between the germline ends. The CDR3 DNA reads TGTGCCAGCACCCTGACCCGTAGCAATTCACCCCTCCACTTT. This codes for CASTLTRSNSPLHF.

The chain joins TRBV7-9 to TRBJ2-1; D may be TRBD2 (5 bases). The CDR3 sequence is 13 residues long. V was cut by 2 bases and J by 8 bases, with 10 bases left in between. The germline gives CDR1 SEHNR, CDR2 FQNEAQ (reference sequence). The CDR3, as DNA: TGTGCCAGCAGCTTAACGGCGAGGGATGAGCAGTTCTTC. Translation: CASSLTARDEQFF.

CDR3 protein: CSVSKSPEINEQFF. CDR3 nucleotide sequence: TGCAGCGTTTCCAAATCACCAGAGATCAATGAGCAGTTCTTC. The J gene is TRBJ2-1, the V gene TRBV29-1; D is unresolved. The CDR3 contains 14 residues. CDR1 and CDR2 from the germline V gene are SQVTM and ANQGSEA. V lost 5 bases and J lost 6, with 17 bases in between.

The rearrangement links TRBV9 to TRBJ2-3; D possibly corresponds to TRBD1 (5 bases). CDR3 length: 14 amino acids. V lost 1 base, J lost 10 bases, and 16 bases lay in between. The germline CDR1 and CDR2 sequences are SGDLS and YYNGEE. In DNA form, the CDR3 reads TGTGCCAGCAGCGTACACTCCGATCAGGGCTCGCAGTATTTT. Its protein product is CASSVHSDQGSQYF.

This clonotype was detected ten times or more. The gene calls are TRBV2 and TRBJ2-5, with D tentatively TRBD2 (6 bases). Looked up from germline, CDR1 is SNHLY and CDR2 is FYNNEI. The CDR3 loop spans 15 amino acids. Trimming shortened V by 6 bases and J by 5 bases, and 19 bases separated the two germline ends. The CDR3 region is CASRMGLTTRETQYF. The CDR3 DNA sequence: TGTGCCAGCAGGATGGGACTTACCACGAGGGAGACCCAGTACTTC. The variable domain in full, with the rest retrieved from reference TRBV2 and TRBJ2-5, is EPEVTQTPSHQVTQMGQEVILRCVPISNHLYFYWYRQILGQKVEFLVSFYNNEISEKSEIFDDQFSVERPDGSNFTLKIRSTKLEDSAMYFCASRMGLTTRETQYFGPGTRLLVL.

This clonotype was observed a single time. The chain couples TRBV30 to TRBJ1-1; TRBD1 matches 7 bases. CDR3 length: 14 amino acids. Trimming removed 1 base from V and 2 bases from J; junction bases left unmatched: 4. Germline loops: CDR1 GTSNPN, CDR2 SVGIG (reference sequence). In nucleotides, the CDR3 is TGTGCCTGGAGTGCCGGGACAGCCAACACTGAAGCTTTCTTT. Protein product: CAWSAGTANTEAFF.

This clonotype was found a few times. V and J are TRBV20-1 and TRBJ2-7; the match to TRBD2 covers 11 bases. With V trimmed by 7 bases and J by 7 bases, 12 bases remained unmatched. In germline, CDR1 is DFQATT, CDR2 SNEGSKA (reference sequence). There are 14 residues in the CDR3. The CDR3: CSVTGTSGTREQYF. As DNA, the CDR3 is TGCAGTGTTACCGGGACTAGCGGAACTAGGGAGCAGTACTTC.

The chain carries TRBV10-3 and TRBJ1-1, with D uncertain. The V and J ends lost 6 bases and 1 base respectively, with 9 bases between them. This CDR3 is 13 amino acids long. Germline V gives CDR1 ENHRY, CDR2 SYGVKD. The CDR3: CAIRPDENTEAFF. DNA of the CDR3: TGTGCCATCAGACCGGACGAGAACACTGAAGCTTTCTTT.

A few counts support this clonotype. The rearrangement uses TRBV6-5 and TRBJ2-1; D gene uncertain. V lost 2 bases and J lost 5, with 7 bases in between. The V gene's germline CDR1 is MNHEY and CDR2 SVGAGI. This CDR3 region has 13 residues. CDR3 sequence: CASSYGNNNEQFF. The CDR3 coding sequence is TGTGCCAGCAGTTACGGCAACAACAATGAGCAGTTCTTC.

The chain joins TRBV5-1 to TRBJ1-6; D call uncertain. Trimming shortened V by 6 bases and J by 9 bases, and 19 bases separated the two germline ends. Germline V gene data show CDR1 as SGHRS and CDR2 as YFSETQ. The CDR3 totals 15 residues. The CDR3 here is CASTIEPGTSSPLHF. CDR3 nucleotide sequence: TGCGCCAGCACCATTGAGCCCGGAACATCTTCACCCCTCCACTTT.

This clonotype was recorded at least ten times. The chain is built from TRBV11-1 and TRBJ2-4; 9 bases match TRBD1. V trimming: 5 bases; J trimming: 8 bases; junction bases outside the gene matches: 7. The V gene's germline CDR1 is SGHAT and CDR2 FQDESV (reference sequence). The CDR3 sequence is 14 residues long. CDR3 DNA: TGTGCCAGCAGCCGAACGACAGGGGGGGACATTCAGTACTTC. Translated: CASSRTTGGDIQYF.

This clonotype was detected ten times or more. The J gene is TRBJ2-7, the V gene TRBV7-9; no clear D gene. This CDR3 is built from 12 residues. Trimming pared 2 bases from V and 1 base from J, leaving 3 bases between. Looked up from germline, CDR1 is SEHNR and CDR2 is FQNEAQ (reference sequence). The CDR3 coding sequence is TGTGCCAGCAGCTTACGGTCCTACGAGCAGTACTTC. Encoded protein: CASSLRSYEQYF.

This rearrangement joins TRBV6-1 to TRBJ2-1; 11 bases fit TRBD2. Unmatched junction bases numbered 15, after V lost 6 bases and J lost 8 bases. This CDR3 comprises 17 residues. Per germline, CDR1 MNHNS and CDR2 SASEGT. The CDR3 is CASRESIAGGPWDEQFF. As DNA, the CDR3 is TGTGCCAGCAGGGAATCAATAGCGGGAGGGCCCTGGGATGAGCAGTTCTTC.

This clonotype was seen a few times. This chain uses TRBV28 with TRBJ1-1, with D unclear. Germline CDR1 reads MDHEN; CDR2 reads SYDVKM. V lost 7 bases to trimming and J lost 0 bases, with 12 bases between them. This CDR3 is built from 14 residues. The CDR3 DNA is TGTGCCAGCATAGCTATGATGCTGAACACTGAAGCTTTCTTT. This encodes CASIAMMLNTEAFF.

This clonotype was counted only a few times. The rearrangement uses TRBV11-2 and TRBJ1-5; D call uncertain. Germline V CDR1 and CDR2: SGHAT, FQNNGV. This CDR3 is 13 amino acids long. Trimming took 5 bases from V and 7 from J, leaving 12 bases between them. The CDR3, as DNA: TGTGCCAGCAGCCGAGGCAGGCGACAGCCCCAGCATTTT. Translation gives CASSRGRRQPQHF. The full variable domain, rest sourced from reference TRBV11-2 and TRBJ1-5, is EAGVAQSPRYKIIEKRQSVAFWCNPISGHATLYWYQQILGQGPKLLIQFQNNGVVDDSQLPKDRFSAERLKGVDSTLKIQPAKLEDSAVYLCASSRGRRQPQHFGDGTRLSIL.

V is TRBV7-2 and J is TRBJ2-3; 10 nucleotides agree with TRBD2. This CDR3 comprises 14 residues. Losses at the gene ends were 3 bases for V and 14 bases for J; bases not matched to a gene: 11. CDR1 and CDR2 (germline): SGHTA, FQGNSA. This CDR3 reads CASSFGLADPILYF. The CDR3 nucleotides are TGTGCCAGCAGCTTCGGACTAGCGGACCCAATTCTGTATTTT.

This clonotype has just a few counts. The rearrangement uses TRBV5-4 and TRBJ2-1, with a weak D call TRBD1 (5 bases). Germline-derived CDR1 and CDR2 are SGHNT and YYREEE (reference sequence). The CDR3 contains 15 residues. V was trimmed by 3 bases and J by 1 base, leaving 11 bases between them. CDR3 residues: CASSSRVGSYNEQFF. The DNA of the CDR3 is TGTGCCAGCAGCTCCAGGGTAGGGTCCTACAATGAGCAGTTCTTC.